These 29 T cell receptor beta chains originate from one sample sequenced in a study of cytomegalovirus exposure and HLA in healthy donors. The PCR was carried out with 60 Vbeta primers and 13 Jbeta primers. Clones were read by immunoSEQ multiplex PCR, and TCRdb kept only the in-frame ones, dropping some. The sample consists of 100,000 to 150,000 clones, 60% to 85% of them appearing once. Sequencing used PBMCs. The receptors were gathered from a woman aged 40 to 50 in good health and CMV-seropositive.

This sequence joins TRBV5-6 and TRBJ1-2; D gene unclear. The CDR3 extends over 12 amino acids. V was clipped by 2 bases and J by 4 bases, with 6 bases between them. Germline V gene data show CDR1 as SGHDT and CDR2 as YYEEEE. CDR3 sequence reads: CASSFRGYGYTF. CDR3 in DNA: TGTGCCAGCAGCTTCCGGGGCTATGGCTACACCTTC.

The V gene is TRBV27, the J gene TRBJ1-5; D is unresolved. The CDR3 covers 14 residues. Trimming removed 5 bases at V and 3 bases at J, with 11 bases between. Germline V gives CDR1 MNHEY, CDR2 SMNVEV (reference sequence). The chain's CDR3 is CASSTAGNNQPQHF. CDR3 nucleotides: TGTGCCAGCAGTACCGCAGGAAACAATCAGCCCCAGCATTTT.

As regards this clone: At one of its ends the junction is not consistent with the germline gene, which may arise from a read error. This sequence joins TRBV7-7 and TRBJ2-3, with D possibly TRBD2 on 5 matching bases. Germline CDR1 SSHAT, CDR2 FNYEAQ (reference sequence). The CDR3 is made up of 14 amino acids. CDR3 residues: CASSPGVGPDTQYF. The CDR3 DNA follows: TGTGCTAGCAGCCCCGGGGTAGGCCCAGATACGCAGTATTTT.

The chain is built from TRBV30 and TRBJ2-3; 7 bases map to TRBD1. The CDR3 runs 14 residues. V shed 3 bases and J 0 bases; nucleotides not matched to a gene: 3. CDR1 and CDR2 (germline): GTSNPN, SVGIG (reference sequence). The CDR3 region has the DNA TGTGCCTGGAGGGGGACAGCGAGCACAGATACGCAGTATTTT. As protein: CAWRGTASTDTQYF.

The rearrangement joins TRBV25-1 to TRBJ2-1, with TRBD1 matching over 12 bases. The V segment lost 4 bases and the J segment 9 bases; nucleotides outside the gene matches: 7. CDR1 and CDR2 from the germline V gene are MGHDK and SYGVNS. This CDR3 region has 15 residues. CDR3 in DNA: TGTGCCAGCAGTGTGACAGGGACAGGGGGCGGTGAGCAGTTCTTC. Encoded protein: CASSVTGTGGGEQFF.

This rearrangement joins TRBV11-3 to TRBJ2-1, with D perhaps TRBD1 (5 bases). Per germline, CDR1 SGHNT and CDR2 YENEEA. The CDR3 consists of 12 residues. V lost 2 bases and J lost 8, with 7 bases in between. CDR3 region: CASSLWGDEQFF. The CDR3 DNA reads as TGTGCCAGCAGCTTATGGGGCGATGAGCAGTTCTTC. Full variable domain (remainder filled in from reference TRBV11-3 and TRBJ2-1): EAGVVQSPRYKIIEKKQPVAFWCNPISGHNTLYWYLQNLGQGPELLIRYENEEAVDDSQLPKDRFSAERLKGVDSTLKIQPAELGDSAVYLCASSLWGDEQFFGPGTRLTVL.

The table lists this clone with a few counts. V is TRBV7-4 and J is TRBJ1-2, with D unclear. Trimming cost V 2 bases and J 5 bases, with 12 bases left between them. Germline V gene sequence: CDR1 SGHVT, CDR2 SQSDAQ. The CDR3 runs to 14 residues. Here the CDR3 reads CASSLRRELYGYTF. The CDR3 DNA sequence: TGTGCCAGCAGCTTAAGGAGGGAACTTTATGGCTACACCTTC.

The chain combines TRBV7-9 with TRBJ2-5, with 7 bases fitting TRBD1. V was pared by 1 base and J by 4 bases, with 6 bases of the junction left unmatched. From germline, CDR1 is SEHNR and CDR2 FQNEAQ (reference sequence). The CDR3 covers 15 residues. CDR3: CASSLEGATGETQYF. The CDR3 DNA follows: TGTGCCAGCAGCTTAGAGGGGGCTACGGGAGAGACCCAGTACTTC.

The rearrangement links TRBV7-9 to TRBJ1-5, with D tentatively TRBD1 (6 bases). Between the trimmed V and J ends, which lost 3 bases and 6 bases, there was a span of 12 bases. Germline CDR1 reads SEHNR; CDR2 reads FQNEAQ (reference sequence). The CDR3 covers 14 residues. The CDR3 protein is CASSFQGSGQPQHF. The CDR3 nucleotides are TGTGCCAGCAGCTTCCAGGGGTCGGGTCAGCCCCAGCATTTT.

The chain uses TRBV2 and TRBJ1-5; perhaps TRBD1 as D (5 bases). V lost 2 bases to trimming and J lost 5 bases, with 13 bases between them. The CDR3 is 15 amino acids. Germline values: CDR1 SNHLY, CDR2 FYNNEI. The CDR3: CASSEINRWDQPQHF. CDR3 in DNA: TGTGCCAGCAGTGAAATTAACAGGTGGGATCAGCCCCAGCATTTT.

The CDR3 loop is CAWSWSSGNTIYF. In DNA, the CDR3 is TGTGCCTGGAGTTGGAGCTCTGGAAACACCATATATTTT. The chain couples TRBV30 to TRBJ1-3; D not resolved. The CDR3 is made up of 13 amino acids. Germline assignment: CDR1 GTSNPN and CDR2 SVGIG (reference sequence). Trimming cost V 2 bases and J 0 bases, with 5 bases left between them.

This chain joins TRBV27 and TRBJ1-2, with D unclear. Germline V CDR1 and CDR2: MNHEY, SMNVEV (reference sequence). This CDR3 comprises 15 residues. V lost 6 bases and J 0 bases, leaving 14 bases between the germline ends. The CDR3 coding sequence is TGTGCCAGCAGCCGTTCTACGGGATCTAACTATGGCTACACCTTC. Encoded protein: CASSRSTGSNYGYTF.

This clone appeared once. The chain carries TRBV11-2 and TRBJ2-7; TRBD1 might be the D (6 bases). This CDR3 has 14 residues. Trimming cost V 1 base and J 3 bases, with 10 bases left between them. Germline-derived CDR1 and CDR2 are SGHAT and FQNNGV. The CDR3 nucleotides read TGTGCCAGCAGCTTAGGGGACACCCTCTACGAGCAGTACTTC. The encoded protein is CASSLGDTLYEQYF.

The chain links TRBV7-2 to TRBJ2-3; D uncertain. Germline V gene lookup returns CDR1 SGHTA and CDR2 FQGNSA. The CDR3 covers 15 residues. Trimming took off 0 bases at V and 2 bases at J, with 9 bases between the two ends. CDR3 bases: TGTGCCAGCAGCTTAGCGCCTAGGCCCACAGATACGCAGTATTTT. It encodes CASSLAPRPTDTQYF.

The chain carries TRBV30 and TRBJ1-2, with D unresolved. CDR1 and CDR2 (germline): GTSNPN, SVGIG (reference sequence). V lost 5 bases to trimming and J lost 5 bases, with 6 bases between them. The CDR3 runs to 10 residues. CDR3 in amino acids: CAWGPYGYTF. The CDR3 region has the DNA TGTGCCTGGGGCCCGTATGGCTACACCTTC.

A note on this clone: An end of the junction differs from the germline gene, which may be a read error. The chain is built from TRBV7-3 and TRBJ2-1; D may be TRBD1 (6 bases). This CDR3 has 15 amino acids. Germline V gives CDR1 SGHTA, CDR2 FQGTGA. The CDR3 region has the DNA TGTGCCAGCAGCTTAACGGGCGACAGGTACATTGAGCAGTTCTTC. Amino acids: CASSLTGDRYIEQFF.

This chain connects TRBV7-2 to TRBJ2-7, with 14 bases lining up with TRBD2. Per the germline V gene, CDR1 is SGHTA and CDR2 is FQGNSA. CDR3 size: 16 residues. V gave up 7 bases and J gave up 4 bases; unmatched junction bases: 9. The CDR3 DNA reads as TGTGCCAGCACCAGGTCGACTAGCGGGAGGGGATACGAGCAGTACTTC. Its protein product is CASTRSTSGRGYEQYF.

This clone came up a few times. This chain connects TRBV6-5 to TRBJ2-1, with D unresolved. V lost 4 bases and J 4 bases, leaving 17 bases between the germline ends. In germline, CDR1 is MNHEY, CDR2 SVGAGI. CDR3 length equals 16 residues. The CDR3 region is CASSSDLGGRYNEQFF. The CDR3 DNA sequence: TGTGCCAGCAGTTCTGATCTAGGCGGTAGATACAATGAGCAGTTCTTC.

The rearrangement uses TRBV5-1 and TRBJ1-2; no reliable D call. In germline, CDR1 is SGHRS, CDR2 YFSETQ. Trimming shortened V by 0 bases and J by 2 bases, and 5 bases separated the two germline ends. CDR3 length: 13 residues. CDR3: CASSLARNYGYTF. DNA for the CDR3: TGCGCCAGCAGCTTGGCCAGGAACTATGGCTACACCTTC.

There are a few counts of this clone. The chain couples TRBV2 to TRBJ1-5; D ambiguous. CDR3 length equals 14 residues. CDR1 SNHLY and CDR2 FYNNEI come from the germline V gene. V was shortened by 3 bases and J by 0 bases, with 6 bases between the two germline ends. The CDR3 DNA follows: TGTGCCAGCAGTGAGTCCAGTAGCAATCAGCCCCAGCATTTT. This codes for CASSESSSNQPQHF.

This chain uses TRBV28 with TRBJ2-2; 10 positions match TRBD2. This CDR3 has 15 residues. CDR1 is MDHEN, CDR2 SYDVKM, per germline. V gave up 4 bases and J gave up 5 bases; unmatched junction bases: 4. The CDR3 DNA reads as TGTGCCAGCAGTTATCTAGCGGGAGAAACCGGGGAGCTGTTTTTT. Translating it yields CASSYLAGETGELFF. Full variable domain (missing parts from reference TRBV28 and TRBJ2-2): DVKVTQSSRYLVKRTGEKVFLECVQDMDHENMFWYRQDPGLGLRLIYFSYDVKMKEKGDIPEGYSVSREKKERFSLILESASTNQTSMYLCASSYLAGETGELFFGEGSRLTVL.

The chain is built from TRBV7-2 and TRBJ1-4; D might be TRBD1 (5 bases). V lost 6 bases and J 0 bases, leaving 8 bases between the germline ends. CDR1 and CDR2 from the germline V gene are SGHTA and FQGNSA. The length of the CDR3 is 14 residues. CDR3 region: CASRWTPTNEKLFF. The CDR3 nucleotides are TGTGCCAGCAGGTGGACACCAACTAATGAAAAACTGTTTTTT.

This clone was recorded a few times. This chain joins TRBV9 and TRBJ2-2; D call uncertain. Trimming left V 4 bases short and J 5 bases short, with 12 bases between. Looked up from germline, CDR1 is SGDLS and CDR2 is YYNGEE. This CDR3 region has 14 residues. The DNA for the CDR3 is TGTGCCAGCAGCTTGCGAGAGGAGACCGGGGAGCTGTTTTTT. Protein product: CASSLREETGELFF.

This rearrangement joins TRBV7-9 to TRBJ2-2; the match to TRBD2 covers 11 bases. V dropped 4 bases and J dropped 7; count of bases not matched to a gene: 5. The CDR3 is 15 residues long. Looked up from germline, CDR1 is SEHNR and CDR2 is FQNEAQ (reference sequence). This CDR3 reads CASSSLAGAGGELFF. In DNA, the CDR3 is TGTGCCAGCAGCTCACTAGCGGGAGCGGGCGGGGAGCTGTTTTTT.

The chain links TRBV6-5 to TRBJ1-1, with TRBD1 as a possible D gene (6 bases). The CDR3 covers 14 residues. Germline values: CDR1 MNHEY, CDR2 SVGAGI. V gave up 4 bases and J gave up 6 bases, with 15 bases separating them. CDR3 nucleotide sequence: TGTGCCAGCAGTTCAAACCCGGGACATCCTGAAGCTTTCTTT. As protein: CASSSNPGHPEAFF.

The rearrangement uses TRBV5-1 and TRBJ2-5, with D maybe TRBD1 (6 bases). V was cut by 0 bases and J by 1 base, with 10 bases left in between. The CDR3 loop spans 15 amino acids. The germline V gene has CDR1 SGHRS and CDR2 YFSETQ. The CDR3 loop reads CASSLADSRQETQYF. For the CDR3, the DNA is TGCGCCAGCAGCTTGGCGGACAGCCGCCAAGAGACCCAGTACTTC.

The chain has TRBV14 and TRBJ1-5; 8 bases line up with TRBD1. The CDR3 totals 14 residues. Germline CDR1 and CDR2: SGHDN and FVKESK. V shed 2 bases and J 7 bases; nucleotides not matched to a gene: 4. CDR3 residues: CASSQQGAGQPQHF. In nucleotides, the CDR3 is TGTGCCAGCAGCCAACAGGGGGCCGGACAGCCCCAGCATTTT.

This rearrangement joins TRBV5-8 to TRBJ1-4; D is unresolved. The V gene's germline CDR1 is SGHTS and CDR2 YDEGEE. The CDR3 loop spans 16 amino acids. Trimming removed 3 bases at V and 3 bases at J, with 15 bases between. This CDR3 reads CASSSGRVLSNEKLFF. The CDR3 nucleotides read TGTGCCAGCAGCTCGGGAAGGGTTCTTTCTAATGAAAAACTGTTTTTT.

The CDR3 loop is CASSSLQGEQYF. The DNA of the CDR3 is TGTGCCAGCAGCTCCCTTCAGGGCGAGCAGTACTTC. This chain uses TRBV5-4 with TRBJ2-7; D might be TRBD1 (5 bases). CDR1 and CDR2 (germline): SGHNT, YYREEE (reference sequence). This CDR3 is built from 12 residues. V lost 3 bases to trimming and J lost 6 bases, with 10 bases between them.